The 21 T cell receptor beta chains reported below all come from one sample, sequenced in a study of CD4+ T cells in melanoma. Assay used: immunoSEQ multiplex PCR; TCRdb lists only in-frame clones, some missing. The sample holds over 100,000 clones, around 92% seen once. The sequencing sample was made of peripheral blood. The receptor set was obtained from a human donor with melanoma.

The chain joins TRBV6-5 to TRBJ2-7; 9 bases match TRBD2. Germline assignment: CDR1 MNHEY and CDR2 SVGAGI. The CDR3 contains 15 residues. V shed 2 bases, J shed 4 bases, and the junction held 6 bases outside the gene matches. CDR3 protein: CASSYVAGAGYEQYF. Written as DNA, the CDR3 is TGTGCCAGCAGTTACGTAGCGGGAGCGGGTTACGAGCAGTACTTC.

This chain links TRBV19 with TRBJ2-7; TRBD1 or TRBD2 may be the D gene (5 bases each). CDR1 and CDR2 from the germline V gene are LNHDA and SQIVND (reference sequence). CDR3 size: 15 residues. The germline V and J ends were trimmed by 5 bases and 0 bases, with 14 bases remaining between them. Here the CDR3 reads CASSPIVGGSYEQYF. CDR3 DNA: TGTGCCAGTAGTCCCATTGTTGGGGGCTCCTACGAGCAGTACTTC.

The chain has TRBV21-1 and TRBJ2-5. TRBV21-1 is designated a pseudogene. The CDR3 has 14 amino acids. The CDR3 nucleotides are TGTGCCAGCAGCAAAGTCAGGAGACAAGAGACCCAGTACTTC. Encoded protein: CASSKVRRQETQYF.

This clone occurred once. The gene calls are TRBV9 and TRBJ2-5; a possible D gene is TRBD2 (6 bases). Germline lookup yields CDR1 SGDLS and CDR2 YYNGEE. This CDR3 spans 13 amino acids. Trimming took 0 bases from V and 9 from J, leaving 12 bases between them. This CDR3 reads CASSVGGGMAQYF. The DNA of the CDR3 is TGTGCCAGCAGCGTAGGTGGGGGGATGGCCCAGTACTTC.

The rearrangement uses TRBV6-1 and TRBJ1-2, with D tentatively TRBD1 (6 bases). CDR1 is MNHNS and CDR2 is SASEGT in the germline V gene. The V gene lost 0 bases and the J gene lost 4 bases, with 12 bases spanning the gap. CDR3 length equals 15 residues. Here the CDR3 reads CASSEAGGFVYGYTF. In DNA, the CDR3 is TGTGCCAGCAGTGAAGCAGGGGGATTTGTCTATGGCTACACCTTC.

V gene TRBV10-3 combines with J gene TRBJ2-1; D is undetermined. This CDR3 region has 13 residues. Trimming removed 10 bases at V and 0 bases at J, with 10 bases between. Germline CDR1 reads ENHRY; CDR2 reads SYGVKD. The CDR3 sequence: CATEQSSYNEQFF. The CDR3 DNA follows: TGTGCCACGGAACAAAGCTCCTACAATGAGCAGTTCTTC.

The chain is built from TRBV7-9 and TRBJ2-1; D not certain. This CDR3 has 13 residues. The V gene's germline CDR1 is SEHNR and CDR2 FQNEAQ (reference sequence). The V gene lost 1 base and the J gene lost 8 bases, with 9 bases spanning the gap. The CDR3 reads CASSLDVRDEQFF. In nucleotides, the CDR3 is TGTGCCAGCAGCTTAGATGTTCGCGATGAGCAGTTCTTC. The whole variable domain, remainder taken from reference TRBV7-9 and TRBJ2-1, is DTGVSQNPRHKITKRGQNVTFRCDPISEHNRLYWYRQTLGQGPEFLTYFQNEAQLEKSRLLSDRFSAERPKGSFSTLEIQRTEQGDSAMYLCASSLDVRDEQFFGPGTRLTVL.

This clone was counted a single time. The genes are TRBV6-4 and TRBJ2-3; 9 bases fit TRBD2. The CDR3 extends over 15 amino acids. V shed 6 bases and J 5 bases; nucleotides not matched to a gene: 9. Germline V gene data show CDR1 as MRHNA and CDR2 as SNTAGT. The CDR3, as DNA: TGTGCCAGCAGCGAGACTAGCGGCACAGGAGATACGCAGTATTTT. This codes for CASSETSGTGDTQYF.

V and J are TRBV7-9 and TRBJ2-7, with D hard to call. The CDR3 has 12 amino acids. V was shortened by 2 bases and J by 4 bases, with 6 bases between the two germline ends. The germline gives CDR1 SEHNR, CDR2 FQNEAQ (reference sequence). The CDR3 DNA is TGTGCCAGCAGCTTATCAGGATACGAGCAGTACTTC. It encodes CASSLSGYEQYF.

This clone was seen just once. V and J are TRBV7-3 and TRBJ2-7; TRBD2 agrees at 8 bases. J gave up 5 bases and V 3 bases, and 3 bases lay outside the gene matches. Germline V gene lookup returns CDR1 SGHTA and CDR2 FQGTGA. The CDR3 loop spans 13 amino acids. The CDR3: CASSFGSGDEQYF. CDR3 in DNA: TGTGCCAGCAGCTTCGGTAGCGGGGACGAGCAGTACTTC.

This rearrangement joins TRBV4-1 to TRBJ2-2; 7 bases match TRBD1. The CDR3 consists of 16 residues. J lost 2 bases, V lost 2 bases, and 5 bases had no gene match. Germline V lookup: CDR1 MGHRA, CDR2 YSYEKL. The CDR3 is CASSQQRDRNTGELFF. The DNA for the CDR3 is TGCGCCAGCAGCCAACAAAGGGACAGAAACACCGGGGAGCTGTTTTTT.

The chain is built from TRBV6-5 and TRBJ1-5; D unresolved. Trimming removed 4 bases at V and 6 bases at J, with 10 bases between. Germline V CDR1 and CDR2: MNHEY, SVGAGI. This CDR3 spans 13 amino acids. CDR3 nucleotides: TGTGCCAGCAGTTCAACCGCCGGTCAGCCCCAGCATTTT. This codes for CASSSTAGQPQHF.

The V call is TRBV5-5, the J call TRBJ1-1, with a tentative D call TRBD1 (5 bases). V lost 7 bases, J lost 5 bases, and 18 bases lay in between. The CDR3 is 14 amino acids. Looked up from germline, CDR1 is SGHKS and CDR2 is YYEKEE (reference sequence). This CDR3 reads CASSVGPGGTEAFF. The CDR3 bases are TGTGCCAGCTCCGTGGGGCCGGGTGGGACTGAAGCTTTCTTT. Using reference TRBV5-5 and TRBJ1-1 for the parts outside the CDR3, the full variable domain is DAGVTQSPTHLIKTRGQQVTLRCSPISGHKSVSWYQQVLGQGPQFIFQYYEKEERGRGNFPDRFSARQFPNYSSELNVNALLLGDSALYLCASSVGPGGTEAFFGQGTRLTVV.

V is TRBV2 and J is TRBJ2-1; 15 bases match TRBD2. Germline trimming cut 4 bases from V and 10 bases from J; bases unmatched to any gene: 5. This CDR3 contains 15 residues. The germline gives CDR1 SNHLY, CDR2 FYNNEI. The CDR3 sequence is CASSAWTSGGGEQFF. The CDR3, as DNA: TGTGCCAGCAGTGCCTGGACTAGCGGGGGGGGCGAGCAGTTCTTC. Using reference TRBV2 and TRBJ2-1 for the parts outside the CDR3, the full variable domain is EPEVTQTPSHQVTQMGQEVILRCVPISNHLYFYWYRQILGQKVEFLVSFYNNEISEKSEIFDDQFSVERPDGSNFTLKIRSTKLEDSAMYFCASSAWTSGGGEQFFGPGTRLTVL.

This rearrangement joins TRBV4-1 to TRBJ2-7; D gene uncertain. V lost 5 bases and J lost 1, with 12 bases in between. Germline lookup yields CDR1 MGHRA and CDR2 YSYEKL. This CDR3 comprises 14 residues. CDR3 in amino acids: CASSTRSRSYEQYF. The CDR3 nucleotides are TGCGCCAGCAGCACCCGGAGCCGATCCTACGAGCAGTACTTC.

V gene TRBV18 combines with J gene TRBJ2-7; TRBD2 matches 10 bases. The CDR3 extends over 16 amino acids. Germline values: CDR1 KGHSH, CDR2 LQKENI. J gave up 0 bases and V 3 bases, and 5 bases lay outside the gene matches. In nucleotides, the CDR3 is TGTGCCAGCTCACCTCCGACTAGCGGGTACTCCTACGAGCAGTACTTC. Translated, it gives CASSPPTSGYSYEQYF.

The chain links TRBV4-2 to TRBJ2-3, with 10 positions matching TRBD2. V dropped 0 bases and J dropped 3; count of bases not matched to a gene: 0. Germline CDR1 reads LGHNA; CDR2 reads YNFKEQ. This CDR3 has 15 amino acids. CDR3 DNA: TGTGCCAGCAGCCAAGAACTAGCGGGGACAGATACGCAGTATTTT. Translation: CASSQELAGTDTQYF.

The gene calls are TRBV6-6 and TRBJ2-5; D might be TRBD1 (5 bases). Looked up from germline, CDR1 is MNHNY and CDR2 is SVGAGI (reference sequence). This CDR3 is 15 amino acids long. V lost 2 bases to trimming and J lost 5 bases, with 15 bases between them. CDR3 nucleotide sequence: TGTGCCAGCAGTTACAGACAGTTAGGCGTGGAGACCCAGTACTTC. It encodes CASSYRQLGVETQYF.

The chain employs TRBV5-1 and TRBJ2-1; 11 nucleotides align to TRBD2. The CDR3 loop spans 15 amino acids. Per the germline V gene, CDR1 is SGHRS and CDR2 is YFSETQ. The V gene end was trimmed by 2 bases and the J gene end by 3 bases; junction bases not matched to a gene: 1. The CDR3 sequence is CASSLTSGGYNEQFF. In nucleotides, the CDR3 is TGCGCCAGCAGCTTAACTAGCGGGGGCTACAATGAGCAGTTCTTC.

The chain combines TRBV5-1 with TRBJ2-3; 7 nucleotides agree with TRBD2. The CDR3 has 17 residues. Losses at the gene ends were 4 bases for V and 2 bases for J; bases not matched to a gene: 13. Germline loops: CDR1 SGHRS, CDR2 YFSETQ. The CDR3 loop is CASSLGGGLPPTDTQYF. The CDR3 nucleotides read TGCGCCAGCAGCCTTGGCGGGGGACTACCTCCCACAGATACGCAGTATTTT.

The CDR3 region is CASSPPAAWNTEAFF. CDR3 in DNA: TGTGCCAGCTCACCCCCAGCGGCTTGGAACACTGAAGCTTTCTTT. V gene TRBV18 combines with J gene TRBJ1-1; D not resolved. The CDR3 has 15 amino acids. V dropped 3 bases and J dropped 1 base, with 12 bases sitting between them. CDR1 is KGHSH, CDR2 LQKENI, per germline.